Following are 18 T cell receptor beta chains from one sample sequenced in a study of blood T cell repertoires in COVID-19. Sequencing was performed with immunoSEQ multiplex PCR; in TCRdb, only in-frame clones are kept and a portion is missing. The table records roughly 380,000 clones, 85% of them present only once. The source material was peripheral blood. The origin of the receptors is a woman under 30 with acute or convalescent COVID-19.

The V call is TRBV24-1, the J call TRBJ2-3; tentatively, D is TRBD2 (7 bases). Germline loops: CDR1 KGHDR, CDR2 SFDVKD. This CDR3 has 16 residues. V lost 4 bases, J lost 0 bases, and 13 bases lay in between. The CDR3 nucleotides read TGTGCCACCAGTGACATGGGAGGGGGAAGCACAGATACGCAGTATTTT. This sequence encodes CATSDMGGGSTDTQYF.

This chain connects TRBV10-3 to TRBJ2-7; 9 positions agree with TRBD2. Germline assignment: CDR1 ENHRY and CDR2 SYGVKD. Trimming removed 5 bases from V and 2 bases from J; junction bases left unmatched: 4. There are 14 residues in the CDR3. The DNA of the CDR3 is TGTGCCATCAGTCCCAGCGGGGGGCCCTACGAGCAGTACTTC. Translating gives CAISPSGGPYEQYF.

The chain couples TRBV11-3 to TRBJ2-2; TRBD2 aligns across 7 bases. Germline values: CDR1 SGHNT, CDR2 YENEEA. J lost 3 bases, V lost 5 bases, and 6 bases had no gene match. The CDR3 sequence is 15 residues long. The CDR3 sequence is CASSAGRGDTGELFF. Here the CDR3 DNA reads TGTGCCAGCAGCGCAGGGAGGGGCGACACCGGGGAGCTGTTTTTT.

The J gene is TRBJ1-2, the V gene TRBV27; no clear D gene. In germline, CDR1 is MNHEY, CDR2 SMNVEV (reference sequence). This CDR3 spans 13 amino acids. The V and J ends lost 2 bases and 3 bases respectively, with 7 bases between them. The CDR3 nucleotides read TGTGCCAGCAGTTTAACCGGGTACTATGGCTACACCTTC. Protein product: CASSLTGYYGYTF.

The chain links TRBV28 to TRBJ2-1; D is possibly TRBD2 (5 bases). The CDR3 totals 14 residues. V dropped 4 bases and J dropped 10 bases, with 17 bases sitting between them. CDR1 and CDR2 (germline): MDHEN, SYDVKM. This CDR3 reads CASSYGNPLGEQFF. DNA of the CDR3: TGTGCCAGCAGTTACGGGAACCCCCTGGGCGAGCAGTTCTTC.

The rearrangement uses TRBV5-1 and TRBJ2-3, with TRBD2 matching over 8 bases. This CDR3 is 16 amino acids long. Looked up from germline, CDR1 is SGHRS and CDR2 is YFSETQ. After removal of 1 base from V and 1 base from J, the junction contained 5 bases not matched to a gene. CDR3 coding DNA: TGCGCCAGCAGCTTGCCGCGGGGGGAAGGCACAGATACGCAGTATTTT. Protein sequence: CASSLPRGEGTDTQYF.

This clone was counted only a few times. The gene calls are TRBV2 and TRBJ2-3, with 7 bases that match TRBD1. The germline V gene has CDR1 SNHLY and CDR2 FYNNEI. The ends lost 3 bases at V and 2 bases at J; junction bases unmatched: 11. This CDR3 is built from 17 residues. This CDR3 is CASSDGLGTASTDTQYF. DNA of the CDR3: TGTGCCAGCAGTGACGGATTAGGGACAGCCTCCACAGATACGCAGTATTTT.

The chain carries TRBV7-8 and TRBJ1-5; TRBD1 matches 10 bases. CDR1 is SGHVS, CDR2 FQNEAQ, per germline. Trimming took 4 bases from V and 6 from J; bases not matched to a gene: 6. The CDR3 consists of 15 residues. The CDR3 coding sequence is TGTGCCAGCAGCTCGGGACAGGGGCTTCTTCAGCCCCAGCATTTT. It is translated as CASSSGQGLLQPQHF.

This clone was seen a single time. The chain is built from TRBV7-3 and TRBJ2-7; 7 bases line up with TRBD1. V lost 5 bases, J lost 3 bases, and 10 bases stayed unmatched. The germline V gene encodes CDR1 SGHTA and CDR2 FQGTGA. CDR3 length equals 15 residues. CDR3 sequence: CASSPRQGPIYEQYF. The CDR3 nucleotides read TGTGCCAGCAGCCCCAGACAGGGCCCCATCTACGAGCAGTACTTC.

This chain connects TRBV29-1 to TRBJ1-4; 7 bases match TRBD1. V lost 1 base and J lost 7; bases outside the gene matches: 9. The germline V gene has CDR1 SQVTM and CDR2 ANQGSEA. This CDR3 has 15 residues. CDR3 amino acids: CSVEVEGALGEKLFF. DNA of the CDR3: TGCAGCGTTGAAGTGGAGGGGGCTCTGGGTGAAAAACTGTTTTTT.

DNA for the CDR3: TGTGCCAGCAGCGGAACCGGGGGTACGCAGTATTTT. This codes for CASSGTGGTQYF. The V call is TRBV5-6, the J call TRBJ2-3; possible D gene TRBD2, 6 bases. With 4 bases removed from V and 8 bases from J, the gap between germline ends came to 11 bases. Germline lookup yields CDR1 SGHDT and CDR2 YYEEEE. CDR3 length: 12 amino acids.

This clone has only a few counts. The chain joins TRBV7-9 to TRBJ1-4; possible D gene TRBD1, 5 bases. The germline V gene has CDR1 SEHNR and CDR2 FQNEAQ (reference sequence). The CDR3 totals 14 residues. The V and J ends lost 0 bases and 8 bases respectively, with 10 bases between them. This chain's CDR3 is CASSLAGGDEKLFF. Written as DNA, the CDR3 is TGTGCCAGCAGCTTAGCCGGGGGGGACGAAAAACTGTTTTTT. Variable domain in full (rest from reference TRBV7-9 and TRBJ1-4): DTGVSQNPRHKITKRGQNVTFRCDPISEHNRLYWYRQTLGQGPEFLTYFQNEAQLEKSRLLSDRFSAERPKGSFSTLEIQRTEQGDSAMYLCASSLAGGDEKLFFGSGTQLSVL.

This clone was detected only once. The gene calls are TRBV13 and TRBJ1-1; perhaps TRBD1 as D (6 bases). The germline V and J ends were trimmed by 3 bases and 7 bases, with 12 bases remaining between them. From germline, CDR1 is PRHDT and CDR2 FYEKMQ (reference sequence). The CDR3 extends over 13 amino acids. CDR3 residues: CASSFGTKREAFF. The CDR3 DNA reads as TGTGCCAGCAGCTTTGGGACAAAGCGTGAAGCTTTCTTT.

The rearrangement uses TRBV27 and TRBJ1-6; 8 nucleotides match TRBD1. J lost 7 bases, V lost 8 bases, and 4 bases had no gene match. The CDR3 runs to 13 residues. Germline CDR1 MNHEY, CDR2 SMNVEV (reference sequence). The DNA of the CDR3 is TGTGCCAGCCGGACAGGGAGAAATTCACCCCTCCACTTT. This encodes CASRTGRNSPLHF.

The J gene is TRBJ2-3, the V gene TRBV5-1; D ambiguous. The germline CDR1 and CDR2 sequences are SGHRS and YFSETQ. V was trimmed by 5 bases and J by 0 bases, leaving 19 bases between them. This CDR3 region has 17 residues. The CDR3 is CASSPETALGSTDTQYF. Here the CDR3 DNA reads TGCGCCAGCAGTCCCGAAACAGCCTTAGGAAGCACAGATACGCAGTATTTT.

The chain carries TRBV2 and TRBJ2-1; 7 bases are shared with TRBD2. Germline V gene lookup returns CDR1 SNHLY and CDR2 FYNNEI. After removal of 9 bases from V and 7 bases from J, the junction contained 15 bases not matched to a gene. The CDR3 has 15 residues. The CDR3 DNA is TGTGCCAGTTCATACGGGGGGAAGGAGGGGAATGAGCAGTTCTTC. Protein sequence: CASSYGGKEGNEQFF.

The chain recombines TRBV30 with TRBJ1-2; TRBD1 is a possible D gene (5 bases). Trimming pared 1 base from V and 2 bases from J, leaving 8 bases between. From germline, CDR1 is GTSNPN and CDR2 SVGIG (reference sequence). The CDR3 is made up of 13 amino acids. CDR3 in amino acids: CAWSAGLNYGYTF. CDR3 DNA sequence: TGTGCCTGGAGTGCAGGGCTCAACTATGGCTACACCTTC.

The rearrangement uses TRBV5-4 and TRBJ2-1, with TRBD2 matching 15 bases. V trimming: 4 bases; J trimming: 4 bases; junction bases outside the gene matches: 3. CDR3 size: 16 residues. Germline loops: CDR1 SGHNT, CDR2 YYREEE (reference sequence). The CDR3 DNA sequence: TGTGCCAGCAGCCAGGGACTAGCGGGGGGATACAATGAGCAGTTCTTC. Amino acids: CASSQGLAGGYNEQFF. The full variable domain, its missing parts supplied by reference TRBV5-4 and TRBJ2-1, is ETGVTQSPTHLIKTRGQQVTLRCSSQSGHNTVSWYQQALGQGPQFIFQYYREEENGRGNFPPRFSGLQFPNYSSELNVNALELDDSALYLCASSQGLAGGYNEQFFGPGTRLTVL.